This T cell receptor (beta chain) appears in the sequencing data of a study of T cell changes during pregnancy in multiple sclerosis. V was pared by 5 bases and J by 10 bases, with 2 bases of the junction left unmatched. CDR1 is SEHNR, CDR2 FQNEAQ, per germline (reference sequence). The CDR3 is 12 amino acids. Clones were sequenced by immunoSEQ multiplex PCR, and TCRdb holds only the in-frame ones, with some missing. The table records around 50,000 clones, about 94% of them present only once. This sample comprised CD8+ T cells from peripheral blood mononuclear cells, obtained in the first trimester of pregnancy. This TCR came from a female donor with multiple sclerosis, enrolled in a pregnancy study. V is TRBV7-9 and J is TRBJ1-6; 7 nucleotides agree with TRBD1. CDR3: CASSPGGSPLHF. CDR3 sequence (DNA): TGTGCCAGCAGCCCAGGGGGGTCACCCCTCCACTTT.